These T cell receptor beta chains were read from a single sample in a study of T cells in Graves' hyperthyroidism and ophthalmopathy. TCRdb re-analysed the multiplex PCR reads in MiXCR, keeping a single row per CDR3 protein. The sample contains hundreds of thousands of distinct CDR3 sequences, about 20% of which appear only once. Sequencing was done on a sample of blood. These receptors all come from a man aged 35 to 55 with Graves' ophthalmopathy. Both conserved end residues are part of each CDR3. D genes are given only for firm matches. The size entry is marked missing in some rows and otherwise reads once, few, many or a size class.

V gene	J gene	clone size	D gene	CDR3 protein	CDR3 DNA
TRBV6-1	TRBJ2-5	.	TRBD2	CASVSGRGGQETQYF	TGTGCCAGCGTTAGCGGGAGAGGAGGACAAGAGACCCAGTACTTC
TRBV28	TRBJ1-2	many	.	CASRYPVVGGYTF	TGTGCCAGCAGGTATCCCGTGGTAGGTGGCTACACCTTC
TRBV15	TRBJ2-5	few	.	CATRGEQATETQYF	TGTGCCACCAGGGGGGAACAGGCCACGGAGACCCAGTACTTC
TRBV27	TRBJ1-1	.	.	CASRSLHQGFNTEAFF	TGTGCCAGCAGATCCCTCCACCAGGGGTTTAACACTGAAGCTTTCTTT
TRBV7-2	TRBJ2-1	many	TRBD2	CASSSSGTRSEQFF	TGTGCCAGCAGCTCCTCCGGGACTAGATCTGAGCAGTTCTTC
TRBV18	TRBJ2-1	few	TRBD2	CASSGLAGNGYNEQFF	TGTGCCAGCTCCGGACTAGCGGGTAATGGCTACAATGAGCAGTTCTTC
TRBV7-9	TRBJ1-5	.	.	CASSPYSNGANQPQHF	TGTGCCAGCAGCCCCTACTCCAATGGCGCAAATCAGCCCCAGCATTTT
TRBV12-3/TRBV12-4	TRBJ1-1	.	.	CASSFRQLNTEAFF	TGTGCCAGCAGTTTCAGACAGTTGAACACTGAAGCTTTCTTT
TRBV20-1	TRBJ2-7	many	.	CSAKQGTPYEQYF	TGCAGTGCTAAGCAGGGGACTCCCTACGAGCAGTACTTC
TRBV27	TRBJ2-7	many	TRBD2	CASSIGTSASYEQYF	TGTGCCAGCTCCATAGGAACTAGCGCCTCCTACGAGCAGTACTTC
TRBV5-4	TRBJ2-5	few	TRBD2	CASSVGLADQETQYF	TGTGCCAGCAGCGTGGGACTAGCGGATCAAGAGACCCAGTACTTC
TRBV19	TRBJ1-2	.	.	CASSIRGFTNNGYTF	TGTGCCAGTAGTATAAGGGGTTTTACCAACAATGGCTACACCTTC
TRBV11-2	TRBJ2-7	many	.	CASSLAVRYEQYF	TGTGCCAGCAGCTTAGCAGTAAGGTACGAGCAGTACTTC
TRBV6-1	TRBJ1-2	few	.	CASSALGAGYTF	TGTGCCAGCAGTGCTTTGGGGGCTGGCTACACCTTC
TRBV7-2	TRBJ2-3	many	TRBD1	CASSLRQGATDTQYF	TGTGCCAGCAGCTTACGCCAGGGGGCAACAGATACGCAGTATTTT
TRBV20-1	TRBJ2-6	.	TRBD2	CSAFTSGSLGVLTF	TGCAGTGCTTTCACTAGCGGGAGCCTCGGCGTCCTGACTTTC
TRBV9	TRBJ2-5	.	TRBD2	CASSVGTSGGFETQYF	TGTGCCAGCAGCGTAGGTACTAGCGGGGGGTTTGAGACCCAGTACTTC
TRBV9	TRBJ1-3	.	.	CASSPEMGYSGNTIYF	TGTGCCAGCAGCCCGGAGATGGGGTACTCTGGAAACACCATATATTTT
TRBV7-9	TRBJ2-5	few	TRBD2	CASSPSGNQETQYF	TGTGCCAGCAGCCCTAGCGGGAACCAAGAGACCCAGTACTTC
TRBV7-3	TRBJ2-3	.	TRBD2	CASSLDLAGVDTQYF	TGTGCCAGCAGCTTGGATCTAGCGGGGGTGGATACGCAGTATTTT
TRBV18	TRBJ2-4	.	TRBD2	CASSPPRAGGPGAKNIQYF	TGTGCCAGCTCACCACCGAGAGCGGGAGGGCCGGGAGCCAAAAACATTCAGTACTTC
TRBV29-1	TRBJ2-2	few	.	CSVERGSGELFF	TGCAGCGTTGAGAGGGGATCCGGGGAGCTGTTTTTT
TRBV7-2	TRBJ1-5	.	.	CASSLDIGQPQHF	TGTGCCAGCAGCTTAGACATCGGTCAGCCCCAGCATTTT
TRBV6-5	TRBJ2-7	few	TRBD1	CASSYGQASSSYEQYF	TGTGCCAGCAGTTACGGACAGGCATCCAGCTCCTACGAGCAGTACTTC
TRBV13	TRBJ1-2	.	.	CASNSFQAPFGGYTF	TGTGCCAGCAACTCATTCCAGGCGCCCTTTGGGGGCTACACCTTC
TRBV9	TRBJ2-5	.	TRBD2	CASSARLAGGLETQYF	TGTGCCAGCAGCGCACGACTAGCGGGGGGGCTAGAGACCCAGTACTTC
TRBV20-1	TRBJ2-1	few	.	CSADRKPSLTGYNEQFF	TGCAGTGCGGACCGGAAACCTAGCCTCACTGGATACAATGAGCAGTTCTTC
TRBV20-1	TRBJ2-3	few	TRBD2	CSAPTSGTSTDTQYF	TGCAGTGCGCCGACTAGCGGAACTAGCACAGATACGCAGTATTTT
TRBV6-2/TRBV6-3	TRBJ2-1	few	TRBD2	CASREKAGGPFYNEQFF	TGTGCCAGCAGGGAAAAAGCGGGAGGGCCTTTCTACAATGAGCAGTTCTTC
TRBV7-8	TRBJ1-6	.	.	CASSLVQGRSYNSPLHF	TGTGCCAGCAGCTTAGTCCAGGGGCGCTCCTATAATTCACCCCTCCACTTT
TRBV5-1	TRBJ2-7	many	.	CASSLSGPLYEQYF	TGCGCCAGCAGCTTGTCTGGACCCCTCTACGAGCAGTACTTC
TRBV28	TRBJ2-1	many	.	CASSFFISYNEQFF	TGTGCCAGCAGTTTTTTTATTTCCTACAATGAGCAGTTCTTC